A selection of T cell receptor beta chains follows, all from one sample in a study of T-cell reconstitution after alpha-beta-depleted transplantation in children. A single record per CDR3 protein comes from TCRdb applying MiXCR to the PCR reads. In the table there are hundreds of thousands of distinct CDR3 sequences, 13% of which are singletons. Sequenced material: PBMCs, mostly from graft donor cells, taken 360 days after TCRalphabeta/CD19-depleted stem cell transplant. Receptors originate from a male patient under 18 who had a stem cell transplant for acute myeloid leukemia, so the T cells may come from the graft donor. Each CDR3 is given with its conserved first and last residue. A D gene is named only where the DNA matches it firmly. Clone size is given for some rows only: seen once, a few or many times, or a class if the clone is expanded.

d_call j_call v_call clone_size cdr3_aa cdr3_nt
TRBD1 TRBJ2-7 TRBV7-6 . CASSPTYRGYEQYF TGTGCCAGCAGCCCTACGTACAGGGGTTACGAGCAGTACTTC
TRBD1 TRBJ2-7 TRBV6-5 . CASSYAGTVSYEQYF TGTGCCAGCAGTTACGCCGGGACAGTTTCCTACGAGCAGTACTTC
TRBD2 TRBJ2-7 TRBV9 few CASSVGPKTSGGSYEQYF TGTGCCAGCAGCGTAGGGCCAAAGACTAGCGGGGGCTCCTACGAGCAGTACTTC
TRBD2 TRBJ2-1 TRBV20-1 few CSRVETSGSNEQFF TGCAGCAGAGTGGAAACTAGCGGGAGCAATGAGCAGTTCTTC
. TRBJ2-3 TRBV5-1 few CASSSSGFGDTQYF TGCGCCAGCAGCTCCTCCGGGTTTGGAGATACGCAGTATTTT
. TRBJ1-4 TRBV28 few CASSLPGYDEKLFF TGTGCCAGCAGCCTCCCGGGGTACGATGAAAAACTGTTTTTT
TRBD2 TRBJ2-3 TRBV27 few CASSRLGPSGMTSTDTQYF TGTGCCAGCAGTCGTCTGGGTCCTAGCGGGATGACTAGCACAGATACGCAGTATTTT
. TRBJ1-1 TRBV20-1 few CSASIRVTLLGAFF TGCAGTGCTAGTATCCGGGTAACTCTCTTAGGGGCTTTCTTT
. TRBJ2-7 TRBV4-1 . CASSQVAKSSYEQYF TGCGCCAGCAGCCAAGTGGCAAAGAGCTCCTACGAGCAGTACTTC
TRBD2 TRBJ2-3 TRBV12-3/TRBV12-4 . CASSPLGGVGGGTDTQYF TGTGCCAGCAGCCCCCTGGGGGGGGTGGGGGGTGGCACAGATACGCAGTATTTT
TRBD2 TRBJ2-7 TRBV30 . CAWRVPAGGLYEQYF TGTGCCTGGAGAGTCCCAGCGGGAGGACTCTACGAGCAGTACTTC
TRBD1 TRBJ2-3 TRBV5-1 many CASSILPPGQGTDTQYF TGCGCCAGCAGCATCCTACCGCCGGGACAGGGGACAGATACGCAGTATTTT
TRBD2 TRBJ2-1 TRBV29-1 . CSLGASGRGNEQFF TGCAGCCTTGGGGCTAGCGGGAGAGGCAATGAGCAGTTCTTC
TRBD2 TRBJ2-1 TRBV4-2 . CASSPRVVSGRGSYNEQFF TGTGCCAGCAGCCCAAGGGTCGTTAGCGGGAGAGGGTCCTACAATGAGCAGTTCTTC
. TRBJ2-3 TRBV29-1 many CSVVGAGVTDTQYF TGCAGCGTTGTCGGGGCCGGGGTCACAGATACGCAGTATTTT
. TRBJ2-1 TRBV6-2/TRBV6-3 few CASSTRDAATYNEQFF TGTGCCAGCAGTACCCGGGACGCCGCCACCTACAATGAGCAGTTCTTC